This TCR beta chain was obtained from a study of Graves' ophthalmopathy and Graves' hyperthyroidism. RNA served as the template for amplifying TCR beta CDR3 regions. HTBI primers served in a first-round RT-PCR, which a second-round multiplex PCR followed. TCRdb re-called the multiplex PCR reads through MiXCR, storing one row per CDR3 protein. The table lists some 750,000 distinct CDR3 sequences, roughly 40% of them singletons. The CDR3 has 15 residues. Germline CDR1 reads MGHDK; CDR2 reads SYGVNS. Trimming cost V 5 bases and J 2 bases, with 13 bases left between them. Sequencing was done on a sample of peripheral blood. The chain uses TRBV25-1 and TRBJ1-3; D is uncertain. The source is an adult man with Graves' ophthalmopathy. CDR3 sequence (DNA): TGTGCCAGCAGTTTAGCCGGTAACACTGGAAACACCATATATTTT. Encoded protein: CASSLAGNTGNTIYF. The full variable domain, its missing parts supplied by reference TRBV25-1 and TRBJ1-3, is EADIYQTPRYLVIGTGKKITLECSQTMGHDKMYWYQQDPGMELHLIHYSYGVNSTEKGDLSSESTVSRIRTEHFPLTLESARPSHTSQYLCASSLAGNTGNTIYFGEGSWLTVV.